This T cell receptor (beta chain) was recovered during a study of blood T cell repertoires in COVID-19. Germline CDR1 reads SGHTA; CDR2 reads FQGNSA. There are 13 residues in the CDR3. Trimming stripped 1 base from V and 9 bases from J, with 10 bases between. Assay used: immunoSEQ multiplex PCR; TCRdb lists only in-frame clones, some missing. Among tens of thousands of clones listed, under 90% were seen once. The chain is built from TRBV7-2 and TRBJ2-1; perhaps TRBD1 as D (6 bases). The sample taken for sequencing was peripheral blood. The clonotype was recovered from a woman between 65 and 79 years old with acute or convalescent COVID-19. CDR3 in amino acids: CASSLGGPAEQFF. The CDR3 DNA reads as TGTGCCAGCAGCTTAGGGGGGCCGGCTGAGCAGTTCTTC.